This TCR beta chain was retrieved from a study of blood T cells in healthy people across ages. Losses at the gene ends were 2 bases for V and 7 bases for J; bases not matched to a gene: 3. The CDR3 extends over 15 amino acids. Per germline, CDR1 MDHEN and CDR2 SYDVKM. Sample-barcoded 5' priming and a J-beta primer mix drove a second PCR of roughly 7 to 11 cycles. A single record per CDR3 protein comes from TCRdb applying MiXCR to the 5' RACE reads. The sample carries about 2 million distinct CDR3 sequences, less than 50% recorded once. The J gene is TRBJ1-6, the V gene TRBV28, with TRBD1 matching 9 bases. The sequenced sample was blood. The receptor was derived from a woman in her forties in good health. DNA of the CDR3: TGTGCCAGCAGTTTAGGAGACAGGGGGAATTCACCCCTCCACTTT. Its translation: CASSLGDRGNSPLHF.